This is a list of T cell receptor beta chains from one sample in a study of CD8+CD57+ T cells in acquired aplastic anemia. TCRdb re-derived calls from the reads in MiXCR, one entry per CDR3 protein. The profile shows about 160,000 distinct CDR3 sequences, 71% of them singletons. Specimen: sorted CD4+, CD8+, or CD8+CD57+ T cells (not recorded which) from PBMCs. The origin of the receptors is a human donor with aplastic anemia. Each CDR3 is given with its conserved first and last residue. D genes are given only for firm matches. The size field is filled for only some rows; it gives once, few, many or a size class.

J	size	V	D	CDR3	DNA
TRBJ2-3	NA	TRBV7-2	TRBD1	CASSSAPGQGDTQYF	TGTGCCAGCAGCTCCGCTCCCGGACAGGGTGATACGCAGTATTTT
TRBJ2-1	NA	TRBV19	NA	CASSILPAAQEYNEQFF	TGTGCCAGTAGTATCCTTCCAGCGGCCCAGGAGTACAATGAGCAGTTCTTC
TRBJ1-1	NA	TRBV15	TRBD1	CATSRGQGDTEAFF	TGTGCCACCAGCAGAGGACAGGGGGACACTGAAGCTTTCTTT
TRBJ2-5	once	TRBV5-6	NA	CASSLARSGAKETQYF	TGTGCCAGCAGCTTGGCCCGGTCTGGGGCGAAAGAGACCCAGTACTTC
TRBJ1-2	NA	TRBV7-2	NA	CASSPTYGGGYTF	TGTGCCAGCAGCCCAACCTATGGGGGTGGCTACACCTTC
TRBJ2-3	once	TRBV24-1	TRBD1	CATSDLGTGIGDTQYF	TGTGCCACCAGTGACCTCGGGACAGGAATAGGAGATACGCAGTATTTT
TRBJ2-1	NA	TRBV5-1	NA	CASSPIPDRLPYNEQFF	TGCGCCAGCAGCCCAATCCCTGACAGGTTGCCCTACAATGAGCAGTTCTTC
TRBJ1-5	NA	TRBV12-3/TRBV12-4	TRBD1	CASGRDSPSNQPQHF	TGTGCCAGCGGTCGGGACAGCCCGAGCAATCAGCCCCAGCATTTT
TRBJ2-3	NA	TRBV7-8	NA	CASSLDRQDTDTQYF	TGTGCCAGCAGCTTAGATCGACAGGACACAGATACGCAGTATTTT
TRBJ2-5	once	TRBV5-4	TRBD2	CASSPTSGGRQETQYF	TGTGCCAGCAGTCCGACTAGCGGTGGAAGACAAGAGACCCAGTACTTC
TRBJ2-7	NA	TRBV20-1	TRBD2	CSAGGLAGDEQYF	TGCAGTGCAGGGGGACTAGCGGGAGACGAGCAGTACTTC
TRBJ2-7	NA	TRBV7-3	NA	CASSFLAGELYF	TGTGCCAGCAGCTTCTTAGCCGGGGAGCTGTACTTC
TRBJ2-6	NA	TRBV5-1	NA	CASSIRRQENLFSGWEANVLTF	TGTGCCAGTAGTATCCGCCGGCAGGAGAACTTATTCTCTGGTTGGGAGGCCAACGTCCTGACTTTC
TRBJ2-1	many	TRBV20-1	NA	CSASFPETSYNEQFF	TGCAGTGCTAGCTTCCCCGAGACTTCCTACAATGAGCAGTTCTTC
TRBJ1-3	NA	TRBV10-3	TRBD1	CAISDLMGQGGTIYF	TGTGCCATCAGTGACCTCATGGGACAGGGAGGCACCATATATTTT
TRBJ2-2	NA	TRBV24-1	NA	CATSSGQLNTGELFF	TGTGCCACCAGTTCTGGACAGCTGAACACCGGGGAGCTGTTTTTT
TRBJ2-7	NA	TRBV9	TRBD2	CASSAPGLAINEQYF	TGTGCCAGCAGCGCCCCGGGACTAGCGATCAACGAGCAGTACTTC
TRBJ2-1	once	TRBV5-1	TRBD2	CASSPRLASEQFF	TGCGCCAGCAGCCCGAGACTAGCAAGTGAGCAGTTCTTC
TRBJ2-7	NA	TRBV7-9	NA	CASNPRAYEQYF	TGTGCCAGCAACCCCAGGGCCTACGAGCAGTACTTC
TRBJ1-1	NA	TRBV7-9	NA	CASSLEFVIDSPMNTEAFF	TGTGCCAGCAGCTTAGAGTTTGTAATCGACTCACCAATGAACACTGAAGCTTTCTTT
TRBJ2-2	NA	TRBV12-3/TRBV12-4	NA	CASSFPDRSTGELFF	TGTGCCAGCAGTTTCCCGGACAGAAGCACCGGGGAGCTGTTTTTT
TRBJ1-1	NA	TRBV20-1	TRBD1	CSARTGAGEAFF	TGCAGTGCTAGGACAGGGGCCGGGGAAGCTTTCTTT
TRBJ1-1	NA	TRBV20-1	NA	CSAREGLNTEAFF	TGCAGTGCTAGAGAGGGTCTGAACACTGAAGCTTTCTTT
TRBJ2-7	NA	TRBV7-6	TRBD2	CASSLALAGDEQYF	TGTGCCAGCAGCTTAGCACTAGCGGGAGACGAGCAGTACTTC
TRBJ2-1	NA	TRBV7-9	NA	CASSLDRGGRDNEQFF	TGTGCCAGCAGCTTAGATAGGGGGGGGAGAGACAATGAGCAGTTCTTC
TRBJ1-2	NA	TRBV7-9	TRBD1	CASGTVNYGYTF	TGTGCCAGCGGGACAGTAAACTATGGCTACACCTTC
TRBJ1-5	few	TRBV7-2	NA	CASSPTRRNQPQHF	TGTGCCAGCAGCCCAACACGCCGAAATCAGCCCCAGCATTTT
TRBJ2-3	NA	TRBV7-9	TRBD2	CASSWLAGGFTDTQYF	TGTGCCAGCAGCTGGTTAGCGGGGGGTTTCACAGATACGCAGTATTTT
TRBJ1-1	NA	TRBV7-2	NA	CASSLEGETVMNTEAFF	TGTGCCAGCAGCTTAGAAGGTGAGACAGTCATGAACACTGAAGCTTTCTTT
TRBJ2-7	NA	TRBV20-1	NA	CSASEDRTYEQYF	TGCAGTGCTAGCGAAGACAGGACCTACGAGCAGTACTTC
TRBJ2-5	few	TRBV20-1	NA	CSAYGRSGAQYF	TGCAGTGCCTACGGACGGTCAGGGGCCCAGTACTTC
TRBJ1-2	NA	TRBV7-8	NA	CASSPRGAQERYTF	TGTGCCAGCAGCCCTAGGGGGGCCCAAGAGCGCTACACCTTC
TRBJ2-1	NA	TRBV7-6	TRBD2	CASSFLAVGEAYNEQFF	TGTGCCAGCAGCTTCCTAGCGGTAGGGGAGGCTTACAATGAGCAGTTCTTC
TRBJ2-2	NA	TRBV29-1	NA	CSVDPKEGSGELFF	TGCAGCGTGGACCCGAAGGAGGGATCCGGGGAGCTGTTTTTT
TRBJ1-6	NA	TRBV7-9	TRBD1	CASSSQTGGNSPLHF	TGTGCCAGCAGCTCCCAGACAGGGGGGAATTCACCCCTCCACTTT
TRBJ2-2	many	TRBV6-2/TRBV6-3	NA	CASSNLLGQQTGELFF	TGTGCCAGCAGCAACCTTCTTGGGCAGCAGACCGGGGAGCTGTTTTTT
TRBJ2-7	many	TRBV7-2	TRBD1	CASSLGTGAYEQYF	TGTGCCAGCAGCTTGGGGACAGGGGCCTACGAGCAGTACTTC
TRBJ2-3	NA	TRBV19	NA	CASRNSPASSDTQYF	TGTGCCAGTAGGAACTCCCCTGCCTCGTCAGATACGCAGTATTTT
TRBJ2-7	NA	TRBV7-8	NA	CASSSRPGAHYEQYF	TGTGCCAGCAGCTCAAGGCCGGGAGCCCACTACGAGCAGTACTTC
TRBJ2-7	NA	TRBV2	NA	CASSSREVANTYEQYF	TGTGCCAGCAGTTCCCGCGAGGTTGCGAATACCTACGAGCAGTACTTC
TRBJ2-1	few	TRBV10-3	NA	CAISGAGKNNEQFF	TGTGCCATCAGTGGGGCGGGGAAAAACAATGAGCAGTTCTTC
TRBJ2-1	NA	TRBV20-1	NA	CSARDPSHNEQFF	TGCAGTGCTAGAGATCCTAGCCACAATGAGCAGTTCTTC
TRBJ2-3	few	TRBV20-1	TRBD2	CSVSGRHTDTQYF	TGCAGCGTAAGCGGGAGACACACAGATACGCAGTATTTT
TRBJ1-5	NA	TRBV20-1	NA	CSARGGRVNQPQHF	TGCAGTGCTAGAGGAGGGAGGGTCAATCAGCCCCAGCATTTT
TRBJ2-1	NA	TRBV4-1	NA	CASSQPGRNNEQFF	TGCGCCAGCAGCCAACCGGGCCGGAACAATGAGCAGTTCTTC